These T cell receptor beta chains were read from a single sample in a study of shared clonotypes between healthy human individuals. Sequencing used immunoSEQ multiplex PCR; TCRdb keeps in-frame clones, though not all of them. The sample consists of about 480,000 clones, around 79% of them appearing once. Sequencing was done on a sample of PBMCs. These receptors all stem from a woman in her forties in good health. Some clones in this sample may be carry-over from other donors' samples. The CDR3 runs from the conserved cysteine through the conserved F or W. A D gene is named only where the DNA matches it firmly. Clone size is shown for a subset of rows, as once, few, many or a class of expanded clone.

>NA|TRBV2|TRBJ1-1|NA
TGTGCCAGCAGTGCGCAACAGCTTAACACTGAAGCTTTCTTT
CASSAQQLNTEAFF
>NA|TRBV4-3|TRBJ2-3|TRBD1
TGCGCCAGCAGCCAACGGGACAGGGGAGTAACAGATACGCAGTATTTT
CASSQRDRGVTDTQYF
>once|TRBV30|TRBJ1-1|NA
TGTGCCTGGAGTGTACAACAGAACACTGAAGCTTTCTTT
CAWSVQQNTEAFF
>once|TRBV5-1|TRBJ2-7|TRBD2
TGCGCCAGCAGCTTTGTTATGACTAGCGGGAGCTACGAGCAGTACTTC
CASSFVMTSGSYEQYF
>NA|TRBV28|TRBJ1-2|NA
TGTGCCAGCATTGACATGCGATCCTATGGCTACACCTTC
CASIDMRSYGYTF
>once|TRBV6-1|TRBJ2-6|NA
TGTGCCAGCAGTATGGGAGTCTCTGGGGCCAACGTCCTGACTTTC
CASSMGVSGANVLTF
>NA|TRBV27|TRBJ1-1|NA
TGTGCCAGCAGTTTATCGAAAGCGAACACTGAAGCTTTCTTT
CASSLSKANTEAFF
>NA|TRBV4-3|TRBJ1-5|NA
TGCGCCAGCAGCCCCGGGAGGGAGGACAATCAGCCCCAGCATTTT
CASSPGREDNQPQHF
>NA|TRBV6-4|TRBJ1-2|NA
TGTGCCAGCAGTGAGTCCCCTGAGGGGGAGAATGGCTACACCTTC
CASSESPEGENGYTF
>few|TRBV5-5|TRBJ2-7|NA
TGTGCCAGCAGCCCCTCGCCTGATTACGAGCAGTACTTC
CASSPSPDYEQYF
>NA|TRBV10-3|TRBJ1-4|TRBD1
TGTGCCATCAGTGAGTCCGGGACAGGGGGAAGAGAAAAACTGTTTTTT
CAISESGTGGREKLFF
>NA|TRBV7-9|TRBJ1-3|NA
TGTGCCAGCAGCTTAGCAGGGGAAGGAAACACCATATATTTT
CASSLAGEGNTIYF
>NA|TRBV5-1|TRBJ2-5|NA
TGCGCCAGCAGCTTGGGAGGGGAGTATGAGACCCAGTACTTC
CASSLGGEYETQYF
>NA|TRBV5-1|TRBJ2-7|NA
TGCGCCAGCAGCTTGGCAGGTTCCTACGAGCAGTACTTC
CASSLAGSYEQYF
>NA|TRBV5-1|TRBJ1-4|NA
TGCGCCAGCGCGAGGGCAACTAATGAAAAACTGTTTTTT
CASARATNEKLFF
>NA|TRBV14|TRBJ1-2|NA
TGTGCCAGCAGCCAAGGCCAGCCCTATGGCTACACCTTC
CASSQGQPYGYTF
>NA|TRBV7-9|TRBJ2-1|TRBD2
TGTGCCAGCAGTTATGGACTAGCGGGATATCGTGAGCAGTTCTTC
CASSYGLAGYREQFF
>NA|TRBV11-2|TRBJ1-1|TRBD1
TGTGCCAGCAGCGAACAGGGGTCGGGCACTGAAGCTTTCTTT
CASSEQGSGTEAFF
>NA|TRBV6-5|TRBJ1-5|TRBD1
TGTGCCAGCAGGCCAGGGGGGAATCAGCCCCAGCATTTT
CASRPGGNQPQHF
>NA|TRBV19|TRBJ2-5|TRBD2
TGTGCCAGTAGTACACGGACTAGCGGGAGAGTGGAGACCCAGTACTTC
CASSTRTSGRVETQYF
>NA|TRBV6-1|TRBJ2-5|NA
TGTGCCAGCAGAGCGGTGGGAGAGACCCAGTACTTC
CASRAVGETQYF
>few|TRBV15|TRBJ2-6|NA
TGTGCCACCAGCGTCGATCCTAGCTCTGGGGCCAACGTCCTGACTTTC
CATSVDPSSGANVLTF
>many|TRBV11-2|TRBJ1-1|TRBD1
TGTGCCAGCAGCGGGACAGGGGTGGTTGAAGCTTTCTTT
CASSGTGVVEAFF
>NA|TRBV7-2|TRBJ1-1|NA
TGTGCCAGCAGCCACCGGACTGTCCGAGGCACTGAAGCTTTCTTT
CASSHRTVRGTEAFF
>NA|TRBV30|TRBJ2-3|NA
TGTGCCTGGAGTGTACCGGGGCTAGTCCCCACAGATACGCAGTATTTT
CAWSVPGLVPTDTQYF
>NA|TRBV27|TRBJ2-1|TRBD2
TGTGCCAGCAGCTACGGGACTAGCGGATACAATGAGCAGTTCTTC
CASSYGTSGYNEQFF
>NA|TRBV7-3|TRBJ2-1|NA
TGTGCCAGCAGCTCCCGGTACGGGGCTTGGAATGAGCAGTTCTTC
CASSSRYGAWNEQFF
>NA|TRBV6-1|TRBJ2-7|NA
TGTGCCAGCATAACAGGTTCCTACGAGCAGTACTTC
CASITGSYEQYF
>few|TRBV30|TRBJ1-5|NA
TGTGCCTGGAGTCGGGGGGAGAGGCAGCCCCAGCATTTT
CAWSRGERQPQHF
>NA|TRBV28|TRBJ1-1|NA
TGTGCCAGCAGTTCTCAGGGTGGGGGGTTCGCTGAAGCTTTCTTT
CASSSQGGGFAEAFF
>NA|TRBV19|TRBJ1-5|NA
TGTGCCAGTAGTCCTCGGGCCGATCAGCCCCAGCATTTT
CASSPRADQPQHF
>NA|TRBV18|TRBJ2-7|NA
TGTGCCAGCTCACCCGGGTCCTCACCCTACGAGCAGTACTTC
CASSPGSSPYEQYF
>NA|TRBV18|TRBJ2-5|TRBD1
TGTGCCAGCTCTCCTCGACAGGGCCGAGAGACCCAGTACTTC
CASSPRQGRETQYF
>once|TRBV7-9|TRBJ2-5|TRBD2
TGTGCCAGCAGCTCGACTAGCGGGCAAGAGACCCAGTACTTC
CASSSTSGQETQYF
>NA|TRBV7-2|TRBJ2-6|NA
TGTGCCAGCAGCACGTGGGGGTATGGGGCCAACGTCCTGACTTTC
CASSTWGYGANVLTF
>few|TRBV4-3|TRBJ2-7|TRBD1
TGCGCCAGCAGCCAAGATGGGAGCCGGGACAGGGATTCCTACGAGCAGTACTTC
CASSQDGSRDRDSYEQYF
>NA|TRBV7-3|TRBJ1-1|TRBD1
TGTGCCAGCAGCCCAGGGGGCGGGGACACTGAAGCTTTCTTT
CASSPGGGDTEAFF
>few|TRBV7-2|TRBJ1-1|NA
TGTGCCAGCAGCCCTAGGGCCATGAACACTGAAGCTTTCTTT
CASSPRAMNTEAFF
>NA|TRBV7-7|TRBJ2-7|NA
TGTGCTAGCAGCTTTGGGAGAGACTACGAGCAGTACTTC
CASSFGRDYEQYF
>NA|TRBV2|TRBJ1-1|TRBD1
TGTGCCAGCAGCGGACAGGGAGGGGGGAACACTGAAGCTTTCTTT
CASSGQGGGNTEAFF
>NA|TRBV5-1|TRBJ2-4|NA
TGCGCCAGCAGCTTGGCGGCCGAGAACATTCAGTACTTC
CASSLAAENIQYF
>few|TRBV6-1|TRBJ1-2|NA
TGTGCCAGCAGCAATCGGGAGGTCTCGTATGGCTACACCTTC
CASSNREVSYGYTF
>NA|TRBV7-9|TRBJ2-3|NA
TGTGCCAGCAGTCCCCCCCCGGGGTCAGATACGCAGTATTTT
CASSPPPGSDTQYF
>NA|TRBV6-5|TRBJ1-2|TRBD1
TGTGCCAGCAGTCCCGAGGGGGCGGTCTATGGCTACACCTTC
CASSPEGAVYGYTF
>few|TRBV9|TRBJ2-7|TRBD2
TGTGCCAGCAGCGTAGCTCCTAGCGGGAGGAACGAGCAGTACTTC
CASSVAPSGRNEQYF
>few|TRBV7-3|TRBJ2-7|NA
TGTGCCAGCAGCTTAGGCATTAACTACGAGCAGTACTTC
CASSLGINYEQYF
>NA|TRBV7-9|TRBJ1-4|NA
TGTGCCAGCAGCTTAATGGCAGGGAGTGAAAAACTGTTTTTT
CASSLMAGSEKLFF
>NA|TRBV7-8|TRBJ2-5|TRBD2
TGTGCCAGCAGCTTAGGGACTAGCGGACAAGAGACCCAGTACTTC
CASSLGTSGQETQYF
>NA|TRBV21-1|TRBJ1-5|NA
TGTGCCAGCAGCAAAGAGCGTCCAGTTAGCAATCAGCCCCAGCATTTT
CASSKERPVSNQPQHF
>few|TRBV28|TRBJ2-1|NA
TGTGCCAGCAGTTGGTCCCTAGGTGCGGATGAGCAGTTCTTC
CASSWSLGADEQFF
>NA|TRBV7-3|TRBJ2-1|NA
TGTGCCAGCAGCTCCGGGACCCCAGGTCCCCGCAATGAGCAGTTCTTC
CASSSGTPGPRNEQFF
>NA|TRBV2|TRBJ2-5|TRBD1
TGTGCCAGCATGACAGGGGTAGGGGAGACCCAGTACTTC
CASMTGVGETQYF
>NA|TRBV11-3|TRBJ2-5|TRBD1
TGTGCCAGCAGCCCCGGACAGGGAGGAGAGACCCAGTACTTC
CASSPGQGGETQYF
>NA|TRBV2|TRBJ2-7|NA
TGTGCCACCACAGCGGGCCACTCCTACGAGCAGTACTTC
CATTAGHSYEQYF
>NA|TRBV6-1|TRBJ1-2|TRBD1
TGTGCCAGCAGTGCCTCGACAGGGTATGGCTACACCTTC
CASSASTGYGYTF
>NA|TRBV5-1|TRBJ2-2|NA
TGCGCCAGCAGCTTTTTAGGCACCGGGGAGCTGTTTTTT
CASSFLGTGELFF
>NA|TRBV7-2|TRBJ2-3|NA
TGTGCCAGCAGCTTAGTTCCAGATACGCAGTATTTT
CASSLVPDTQYF
>NA|TRBV7-6|TRBJ2-7|NA
TGTGCCAGCAGCTTAGTACCGGACGAACTAACCTACGAGCAGTACTTC
CASSLVPDELTYEQYF
>NA|TRBV4-1|TRBJ2-5|TRBD2
TGCGCCAGCAGCCAAGCCCCGGCGGGAGCTCAAGAGACCCAGTACTTC
CASSQAPAGAQETQYF
>once|TRBV7-6|TRBJ2-7|NA
TGTGCCAGCAGCTCACCCTATTCGGAGCAGTACTTC
CASSSPYSEQYF